Below, 5 T cell receptor beta chains from the same sample are listed, as sequenced in a study of cytomegalovirus exposure and HLA in healthy donors (dated by TCRdb to 2016 to 2017). Receptor libraries were prepared by the immunoSEQ multiplex PCR assay. As stored in TCRdb, this immuneACCESS dataset retains in-frame rearrangements with V and J assigned. A fraction of the clones does not appear; measured against another copy, unresolved V genes explain less than half of the discrepancy, and the remainder lacks a known reason. A total of around 400,000 clones appear in this sample, 75% to 90% of them only once. The ten largest clones capture 0.83% of the sample. The sequencing input was PBMCs. Receptors originate from a woman aged 18-35 years in good health and CMV-seronegative.

The chain carries TRBV27 and TRBJ2-2; D is unresolved. The CDR3 consists of 14 residues. Germline V CDR1 and CDR2: MNHEY, SMNVEV (reference sequence). V lost 6 bases to trimming and J lost 1 base, with 9 bases between them. This chain's CDR3 is CASRSWQNTGELFF. CDR3 DNA: TGTGCCAGCAGATCGTGGCAGAACACCGGGGAGCTGTTTTTT.

The rearrangement joins TRBV28 to TRBJ2-7; 8 bases align to TRBD2. CDR1 MDHEN and CDR2 SYDVKM come from the germline V gene. Germline trimming cut 3 bases from V and 6 bases from J; bases unmatched to any gene: 7. CDR3 size: 14 residues. The CDR3 sequence is CASSLSAGVPEQYF. In nucleotides, the CDR3 is TGTGCCAGCAGTTTGTCAGCGGGAGTTCCCGAGCAGTACTTC.

The chain joins TRBV5-6 to TRBJ2-7, with a possible D match to TRBD2 (5 bases). Germline CDR1 reads SGHDT; CDR2 reads YYEEEE. This CDR3 comprises 18 residues. Trimming left V 4 bases short and J 4 bases short, with 27 bases between. CDR3 protein: CASSRRIFVRTDFYEQYF. Written as DNA, the CDR3 is TGTGCCAGCAGCCGCCGAATATTTGTTCGGACTGACTTTTACGAGCAGTACTTC.

The J gene is TRBJ2-1, the V gene TRBV5-4; TRBD2 might be the D (5 bases). The CDR3 runs to 15 residues. Germline V gene sequence: CDR1 SGHNT, CDR2 YYREEE (reference sequence). V lost 4 bases, J lost 1 base, and 12 bases lay in between. In DNA, the CDR3 is TGTGCCAGCAGCCCCAGCGGTACATCCTACAATGAGCAGTTCTTC. Translating gives CASSPSGTSYNEQFF.

The chain is built from TRBV2 and TRBJ2-2; 7 bases align to TRBD1. The CDR3 runs to 15 residues. V lost 0 bases and J lost 4; bases outside the gene matches: 2. Germline V lookup: CDR1 SNHLY, CDR2 FYNNEI. CDR3 sequence reads: CASSEAHRGTGELFF. CDR3 DNA: TGTGCCAGCAGTGAAGCGCACAGGGGCACCGGGGAGCTGTTTTTT. The full variable domain, in which reference TRBV2 and TRBJ2-2 provide the parts outside the CDR3, is EPEVTQTPSHQVTQMGQEVILRCVPISNHLYFYWYRQILGQKVEFLVSFYNNEISEKSEIFDDQFSVERPDGSNFTLKIRSTKLEDSAMYFCASSEAHRGTGELFFGEGSRLTVL.